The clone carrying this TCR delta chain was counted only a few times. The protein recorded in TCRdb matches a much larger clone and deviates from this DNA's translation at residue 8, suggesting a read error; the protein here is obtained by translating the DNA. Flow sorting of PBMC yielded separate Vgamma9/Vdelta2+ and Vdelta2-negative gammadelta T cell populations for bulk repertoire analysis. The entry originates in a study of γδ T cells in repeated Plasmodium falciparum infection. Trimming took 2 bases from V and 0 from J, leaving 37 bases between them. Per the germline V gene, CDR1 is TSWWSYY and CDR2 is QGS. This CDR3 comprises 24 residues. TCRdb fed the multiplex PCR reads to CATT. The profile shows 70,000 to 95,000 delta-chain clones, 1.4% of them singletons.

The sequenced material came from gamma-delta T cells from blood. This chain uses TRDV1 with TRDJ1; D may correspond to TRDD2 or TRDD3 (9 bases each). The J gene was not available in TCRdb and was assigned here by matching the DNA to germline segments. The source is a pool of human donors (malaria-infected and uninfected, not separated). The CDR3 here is CALGEFGCLPTPYTGGPDTDKLIF. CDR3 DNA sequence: TGTGCTCTTGGGGAATTTGGTTGCCTTCCTACTCCCTATACTGGGGGACCTGACACCGATAAACTCATCTTT.